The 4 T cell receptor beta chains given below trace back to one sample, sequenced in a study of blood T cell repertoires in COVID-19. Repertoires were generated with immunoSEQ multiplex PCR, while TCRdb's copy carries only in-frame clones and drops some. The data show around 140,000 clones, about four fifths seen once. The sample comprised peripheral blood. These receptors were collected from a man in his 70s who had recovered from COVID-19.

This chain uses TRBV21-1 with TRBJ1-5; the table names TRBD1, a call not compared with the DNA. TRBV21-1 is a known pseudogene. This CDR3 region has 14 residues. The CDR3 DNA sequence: TGTGCCAGCAGCAAAGAAGGGGTGGAGCAGCCCCAGCATTTT. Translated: CASSKEGVEQPQHF.

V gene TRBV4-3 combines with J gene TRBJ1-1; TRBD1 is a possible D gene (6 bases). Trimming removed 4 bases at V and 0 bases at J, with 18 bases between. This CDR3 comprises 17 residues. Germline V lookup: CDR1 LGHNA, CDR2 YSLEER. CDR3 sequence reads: CASSPSRDTSMNTEAFF. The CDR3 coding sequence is TGCGCCAGCAGCCCGAGCCGGGACACCAGCATGAACACTGAAGCTTTCTTT.

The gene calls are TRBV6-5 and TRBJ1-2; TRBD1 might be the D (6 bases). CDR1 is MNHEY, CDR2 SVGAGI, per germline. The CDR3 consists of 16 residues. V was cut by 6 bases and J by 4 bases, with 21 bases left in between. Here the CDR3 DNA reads TGTGCCAGCAGCTACGGGGACACATGGGCAGCCTATGGCTACACCTTC. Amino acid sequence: CASSYGDTWAAYGYTF.

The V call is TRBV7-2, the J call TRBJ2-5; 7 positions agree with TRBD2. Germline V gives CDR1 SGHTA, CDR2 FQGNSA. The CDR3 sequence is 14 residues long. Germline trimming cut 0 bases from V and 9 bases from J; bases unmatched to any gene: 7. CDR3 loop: CASSLAGGPGAQYF. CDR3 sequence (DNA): TGTGCCAGCAGCTTAGCGGGAGGGCCGGGGGCCCAGTACTTC. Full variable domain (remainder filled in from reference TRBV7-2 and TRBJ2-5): GAGVSQSPSNKVTEKGKDVELRCDPISGHTALYWYRQSLGQGLEFLIYFQGNSAPDKSGLPSDRFSAERTGGSVSTLTIQRTQQEDSAVYLCASSLAGGPGAQYFGPGTRLLVL.